There are many counts of the clone carrying this T cell receptor (beta chain). Its specificity is unknown. Its ends do not fully match the called genes, so a read error is possible. This record comes from a study of molecular identifiers for immune sequencing clone quantification. Naive CD8 libraries came from approximately 20,000 to 1,000,000 sorted cells with 10%, 30% or 50% RNA. Study-wide points: Whereas naive cells kept under 1% of molecules in clones above 20 RNA copies, such clones held over 97% in effectors. Jurkat TCR RNA that was spiked in from one cell was reportedly detectable among one million naive cells.

Each CDR3 protein gets one entry after TCRdb re-called the PCR reads with MiXCR. The sample holds approximately 670,000 distinct CDR3 sequences, approximately 20% seen once. This TCR came from a human donor in good health. Some libraries in this study had Jurkat cell RNA spiked in. Sequenced material: naive CD8+ T cells from blood, with Jurkat cell RNA spiked in. The subset is: FACS-sorted CD8+CD4-CCR7+CD45RA+ naive T cells.

The CDR3 nucleotides are TGTGCCAGCAGCCCGGGACTAGCGGGTTCCTACGAGCAGTACTTC. Residues: CASSPGLAGSYEQYF. The rearrangement links TRBV4-1 to TRBJ2-7, with 12 bases aligning to TRBD2. This CDR3 has 15 residues. The germline gives CDR1 MGHRA, CDR2 YSYEKL.